This T cell receptor (beta chain) stems from a study of T-cell memory formation after mild COVID-19. Across the study: In these data, TCR clusters were largely donor specific. Findings and caveats of the study: Clones shrinking between day 15 and 85 showed a balanced CD4/CD8 split, and those that grew later tilted toward CD4+. Those CD4+ clones that contracted were mainly in CM and EM (CD8+ ones in EMRA). Confirmation of SARS-CoV-2 specificity was lacking for second-wave clones peaking day 37.

Worth noting for this clonotype: What it binds is not known.

TCRdb used MiXCR to reprocess the 5' RACE reads, holding one entry per CDR3 protein. The table records hundreds of thousands of distinct CDR3 sequences, less than 25% of them present only once. Unmatched junction bases numbered 18, after V lost 4 bases and J lost 4 bases. The germline V gene encodes CDR1 GTSNPN and CDR2 SVGIG (reference sequence). The CDR3 sequence is 17 residues long. Material for sequencing was PBMCs or a T cell subset sorted from them (not recorded which). The V gene is TRBV30, the J gene TRBJ2-7, with 8 positions matching TRBD2. The clonotype originates from an adult woman who had mild COVID-19 (a few samples of this study predate the infection). Cell type and time point are not known. CDR3 in amino acids: CAWIRTLGLRGVYEQYF. The DNA of the CDR3 is TGTGCCTGGATCCGGACCCTTGGGTTGCGGGGGGTTTACGAGCAGTACTTC. The full variable domain, rest sourced from reference TRBV30 and TRBJ2-7, is SQTIHQWPATLVQPVGSPLSLECTVEGTSNPNLYWYRQAAGRGLQLLFYSVGIGQISSEVPQNLSASRPQDRQFILSSKKLLLSDSGFYLCAWIRTLGLRGVYEQYFGPGTRLTVT.